The entry below describes one T cell receptor beta chain. When the RNA was reverse transcribed, random hexamers were used with an input of about 0.5 to 1 ug. Amplification of TCR beta CDR3 across 54 Vbeta and 13 Jbeta was performed with immunoSEQ multiplex PCR. TCRdb fed the immunoSEQ multiplex PCR reads into MiXCR, producing one record per CDR3 protein. The table lists over 150,000 distinct CDR3 sequences, around 95% of them singletons. The entry originates in a study of CD8 T cells in Susac syndrome. Looked up from germline, CDR1 is KGHDR and CDR2 is SFDVKD. The CDR3 covers 12 residues. Trimming took off 9 bases at V and 5 bases at J, with 12 bases between the two ends. Sequencing of TCR beta was performed on blood CD8+ and CD4+ T cells. Negative isolation was used for CD8+ and CD4+ T cells, and FACS enrichment was applied to TEMRA cells.

Sequencing was performed on CD4+ T cells from PBMCs. This receptor was taken from a human donor with Susac syndrome. The gene calls are TRBV24-1 and TRBJ2-5; D possibly corresponds to TRBD1 (5 bases). For the CDR3, the DNA is TGTGCCACCGCCAGGCAGGGTGAGACCCAGTACTTC. Residues: CATARQGETQYF.